Listed here is a single T cell receptor (beta chain). In the authors' workflow: Reference gene primer amplification gave estimated nucleated cell counts. TCRdb's table, derived via immunoSEQ multiplex PCR, lists solely in-frame clones and lacks some. Clonal size and the V and J genes are those of that table, whereas D and trimming came from the DNA. The data show tens of thousands of clones, with around four fifths seen just once and 18% held by the top ten. This specimen belongs to a study of blood T cell repertoires in COVID-19. Overall study context: Donors in the United States, Italy and Spain gave samples during acute or convalescent COVID-19. T cells, B-cell-depleted T cells, or PBMCs provided the cDNA or gDNA that served as material.

Source material: peripheral blood. The receptor was isolated from a woman over 75 with acute or convalescent COVID-19.

The CDR3 DNA sequence: TGTGCCGCCGGAGCGGGGACGGATGGCTACACCTTC. Residues: CAAGAGTDGYTF. J is TRBJ1-2 and V is TRBV5-4; D is possibly TRBD1 (5 bases). Between the trimmed V and J ends, which lost 10 bases and 6 bases, there was a span of 16 bases. From germline, CDR1 is SGHNT and CDR2 YYREEE (reference sequence). This CDR3 is built from 12 residues. Complete variable domain (other parts from reference TRBV5-4 and TRBJ1-2): ETGVTQSPTHLIKTRGQQVTLRCSSQSGHNTVSWYQQALGQGPQFIFQYYREEENGRGNFPPRFSGLQFPNYSSELNVNALELDDSALYLCAAGAGTDGYTFGSGTRLTVV.